This TCR beta chain was identified in a study of identical twins. A template switching step contributed a universal primer site, while unique molecular identifiers were present in the cDNA. TCRdb reprocessed the 5' RACE reads via MiXCR and lists one record per CDR3 protein. The data contain 750,000 to 950,000 distinct CDR3 sequences, 9% to 15% of them singletons. V gave up 5 bases and J gave up 3 bases, with 10 bases separating them. The germline V gene has CDR1 SGHTA and CDR2 FQGNSA. The CDR3 has 13 amino acids. Study-wide points: Conclusions relied on cross-sectional statistical analysis, not following the same donors.

Worth noting for this clonotype: Its specificity is unknown.

This sample also appeared in a second study, on yellow fever vaccine responses in identical twins.

The origin of this receptor is a woman aged 18-35 years in good health. Sequenced: PBMCs. V and J are TRBV7-2 and TRBJ2-5, with a weak D call TRBD1 (6 bases). This CDR3 is CASSVQGKETQYF. The CDR3 nucleotides read TGTGCCAGCAGCGTCCAGGGGAAAGAGACCCAGTACTTC.